These 15 T cell receptor beta chains were sequenced from one sample in a study of blood T cell repertoires in COVID-19. The table came from immunoSEQ multiplex PCR; TCRdb's copy has only in-frame clones and leaves some out. The sample lists under 200,000 clones, around 80% seen once, with 9.1% in the top ten. The source material was peripheral blood. The receptors were sampled from a woman of 80 years or more with active or convalescent COVID-19.

The J gene is TRBJ1-1, the V gene TRBV14, with D unclear. The CDR3 is made up of 15 amino acids. V lost 0 bases and J lost 6, with 14 bases in between. Germline-derived CDR1 and CDR2 are SGHDN and FVKESK. As DNA, the CDR3 is TGTGCCAGCAGCCAAGAGATAGGAGGGTACGCTGAAGCTTTCTTT. It codes for CASSQEIGGYAEAFF.

This clone was observed once. The chain carries TRBV19 and TRBJ1-1, with TRBD1 as a possible D gene (5 bases). This CDR3 is 15 amino acids long. The germline V gene has CDR1 LNHDA and CDR2 SQIVND (reference sequence). V was shortened by 1 base and J by 4 bases, with 13 bases between the two germline ends. In DNA form, the CDR3 reads TGTGCCAGTAGTATAGTAAGGGCAGGGTCCACTGAAGCTTTCTTT. It encodes CASSIVRAGSTEAFF.

This clone was counted a few times. This chain uses TRBV7-9 with TRBJ2-2, with 9 bases aligning to TRBD1. CDR1 is SEHNR and CDR2 is FQNEAQ in the germline V gene (reference sequence). V gave up 11 bases and J gave up 1 base; unmatched junction bases: 5. This CDR3 has 14 residues. The CDR3 DNA follows: TGTGCCGGGCTGGGACAGGGGAACACCGGGGAGCTGTTTTTT. This translates into CAGLGQGNTGELFF.

This clone was seen a single time. V and J are TRBV7-6 and TRBJ2-1; D is unclear. This CDR3 region has 13 residues. The germline V and J ends were trimmed by 5 bases and 3 bases, with 8 bases remaining between them. The germline gives CDR1 SGHVS, CDR2 FNYEAQ. The CDR3 loop is CASSPPGYNEQFF. The CDR3 DNA sequence: TGTGCCAGCAGCCCCCCCGGCTACAATGAGCAGTTCTTC.

The chain has TRBV25-1 and TRBJ1-1; the D gene is possibly TRBD1 (5 bases). V dropped 3 bases and J dropped 4 bases, with 12 bases sitting between them. CDR3 length: 14 residues. Germline assignment: CDR1 MGHDK and CDR2 SYGVNS. CDR3 sequence (DNA): TGTGCCAGCAGTGAGCCCGGGGGTGGCACTGAAGCTTTCTTT. Translated, it gives CASSEPGGGTEAFF.

This clone has only one observation. This chain connects TRBV5-8 to TRBJ1-6; TRBD1 is a possible D gene (6 bases). The CDR3 loop spans 13 amino acids. V was pared by 4 bases and J by 9 bases, with 11 bases between. Germline CDR1 SGHTS, CDR2 YDEGEE. CDR3 sequence reads: CASSLTGSSPLHF. Here the CDR3 DNA reads TGTGCCAGCAGCCTGACAGGTTCTTCACCCCTCCACTTT.

The chain uses TRBV11-3 and TRBJ2-1, with TRBD1 matching 9 bases. Germline loops: CDR1 SGHNT, CDR2 YENEEA. V trimming: 4 bases; J trimming: 8 bases; junction bases outside the gene matches: 12. This CDR3 spans 16 amino acids. The CDR3 spells CASSSSGRTGVDEQFF. DNA of the CDR3: TGTGCCAGCAGCTCCTCTGGAAGGACAGGGGTCGATGAGCAGTTCTTC.

This chain joins TRBV6-6 and TRBJ1-6; 8 bases are shared with TRBD1. The CDR3 has 14 amino acids. V lost 6 bases to trimming and J lost 9 bases; unmatched junction nucleotides: 7. The germline CDR1 and CDR2 sequences are MNHNY and SVGAGI (reference sequence). CDR3 in DNA: TGTGCCAGCAGACCGACAGGGGAGGGTTCACCCCTCCACTTT. Translation: CASRPTGEGSPLHF.

The table lists this clone with a few counts. The chain links TRBV18 to TRBJ1-2, with a weak D call TRBD1 (5 bases). The CDR3 extends over 15 amino acids. Per the germline V gene, CDR1 is KGHSH and CDR2 is LQKENI. V was cut by 1 base and J by 2 bases, with 11 bases left in between. The DNA of the CDR3 is TGTGCCAGCTCACCACAACAGGATCGAAACTATGGCTACACCTTC. Protein: CASSPQQDRNYGYTF.

The chain combines TRBV5-4 with TRBJ1-2; tentatively, D is TRBD1 (6 bases). CDR1 SGHNT and CDR2 YYREEE come from the germline V gene (reference sequence). CDR3 length equals 14 residues. The germline V and J ends were trimmed by 5 bases and 6 bases, with 17 bases remaining between them. The CDR3 region is CASRLQGGKNGYTF. CDR3 in DNA: TGTGCCAGCAGGTTACAGGGAGGGAAGAATGGCTACACCTTC.

The chain couples TRBV5-4 to TRBJ2-3; 11 nucleotides align to TRBD2. The junction had 6 bases not matched to a gene; V was cut back by 0 bases and J by 6 bases. CDR1 SGHNT and CDR2 YYREEE come from the germline V gene (reference sequence). This CDR3 spans 16 amino acids. The CDR3 protein is CASSLALAGGGDTQYF. The CDR3 DNA reads as TGTGCCAGCAGCTTGGCTCTAGCGGGGGGAGGGGATACGCAGTATTTT.

In its sample, this clone ranks as medium-sized. The chain recombines TRBV12-3 or TRBV12-4 with TRBJ2-1; D remains unclear. Trimming left V 4 bases short and J 4 bases short, with 8 bases between. The CDR3 contains 13 residues. CDR3 DNA: TGTGCCAGCAGTTCCGGTCTGTACAATGAGCAGTTCTTC. Amino acid sequence: CASSSGLYNEQFF.

This chain connects TRBV18 to TRBJ1-4, with D possibly being TRBD1 (6 bases). Germline V CDR1 and CDR2: KGHSH, LQKENI. The ends were cut back, 1 base at V and 0 bases at J, with 15 bases in the middle. The CDR3 is 18 amino acids. In DNA form, the CDR3 reads TGTGCCAGCTCACCACGAGAGGACAGTCTTGCAACTAATGAAAAACTGTTTTTT. Protein: CASSPREDSLATNEKLFF.

The rearrangement joins TRBV6-5 to TRBJ1-3, with D maybe TRBD1 (5 bases). The germline CDR1 and CDR2 sequences are MNHEY and SVGAGI. Deletions cut 5 bases from V and 0 bases from J, with 11 bases between. This CDR3 is built from 15 residues. The CDR3 is CASSRRENSGNTIYF. The CDR3 DNA follows: TGTGCCAGCAGTCGCAGGGAAAACTCTGGAAACACCATATATTTT.

The chain employs TRBV19 and TRBJ1-4; weak D call: TRBD1 (5 bases). Trimming left V 3 bases short and J 0 bases short, with 11 bases between. Germline V gives CDR1 LNHDA, CDR2 SQIVND (reference sequence). CDR3 length equals 16 residues. The CDR3, as DNA: TGTGCCAGTAGTATGGGACTTGACACAACTAATGAAAAACTGTTTTTT. It encodes CASSMGLDTTNEKLFF. Full variable domain (outside the CDR3, taken from reference TRBV19 and TRBJ1-4): DGGITQSPKYLFRKEGQNVTLSCEQNLNHDAMYWYRQDPGQGLRLIYYSQIVNDFQKGDIAEGYSVSREKKESFPLTVTSAQKNPTAFYLCASSMGLDTTNEKLFFGSGTQLSVL.